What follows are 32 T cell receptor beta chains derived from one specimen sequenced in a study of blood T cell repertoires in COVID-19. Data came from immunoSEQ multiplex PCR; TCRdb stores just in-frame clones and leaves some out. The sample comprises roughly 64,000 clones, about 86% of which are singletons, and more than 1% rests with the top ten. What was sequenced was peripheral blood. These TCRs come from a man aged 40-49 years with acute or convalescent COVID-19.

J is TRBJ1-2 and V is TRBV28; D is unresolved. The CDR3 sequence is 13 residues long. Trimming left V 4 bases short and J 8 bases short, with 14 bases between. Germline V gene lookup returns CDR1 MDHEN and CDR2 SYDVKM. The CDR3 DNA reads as TGTGCCAGCAGTTCCCTAGCACAATTAGGCTACACCTTC. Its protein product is CASSSLAQLGYTF.

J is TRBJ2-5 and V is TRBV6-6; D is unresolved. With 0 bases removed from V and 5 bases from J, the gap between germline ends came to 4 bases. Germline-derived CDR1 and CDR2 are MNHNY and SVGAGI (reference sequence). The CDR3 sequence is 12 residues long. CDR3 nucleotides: TGTGCCAGCAGTTACTCGAGGGAGACCCAGTACTTC. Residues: CASSYSRETQYF.

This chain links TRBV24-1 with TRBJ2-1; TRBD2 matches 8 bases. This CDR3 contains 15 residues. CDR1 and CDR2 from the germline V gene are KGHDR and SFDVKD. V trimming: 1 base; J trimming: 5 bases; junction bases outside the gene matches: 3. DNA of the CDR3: TGTGCCACCAGTGATTTAAGCGGGGGCAACAATGAGCAGTTCTTC. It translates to CATSDLSGGNNEQFF.

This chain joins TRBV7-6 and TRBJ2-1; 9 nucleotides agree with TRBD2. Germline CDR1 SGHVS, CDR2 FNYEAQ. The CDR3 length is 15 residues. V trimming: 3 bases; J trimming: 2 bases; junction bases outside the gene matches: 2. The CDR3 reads CASSFSGGTYNEQFF. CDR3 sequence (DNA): TGTGCCAGCAGCTTCAGCGGGGGGACCTACAATGAGCAGTTCTTC.

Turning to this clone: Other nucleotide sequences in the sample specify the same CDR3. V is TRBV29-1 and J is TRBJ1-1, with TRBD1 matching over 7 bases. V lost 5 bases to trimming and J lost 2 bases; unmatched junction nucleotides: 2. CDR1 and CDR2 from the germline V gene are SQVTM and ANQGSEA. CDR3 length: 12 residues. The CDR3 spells CSVNRGNTEAFF. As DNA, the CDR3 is TGCAGCGTTAACAGGGGAAACACTGAAGCTTTCTTT.

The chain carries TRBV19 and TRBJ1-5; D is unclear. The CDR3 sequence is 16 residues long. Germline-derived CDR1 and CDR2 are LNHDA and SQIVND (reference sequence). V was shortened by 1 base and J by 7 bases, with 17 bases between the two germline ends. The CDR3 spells CASSIGKGSPKQPQHF. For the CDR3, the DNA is TGTGCCAGTAGTATAGGGAAAGGTAGCCCCAAACAGCCCCAGCATTTT.

The CDR3 DNA sequence: TGTGCCTGGAGTTTCGGGGGACCTGGAAACACCATATATTTT. This translates into CAWSFGGPGNTIYF. The rearrangement uses TRBV30 and TRBJ1-3; D perhaps matches TRBD1 (5 bases). The length of the CDR3 is 14 residues. V dropped 2 bases and J dropped 2 bases, with 10 bases sitting between them. CDR1 is GTSNPN and CDR2 is SVGIG in the germline V gene (reference sequence).

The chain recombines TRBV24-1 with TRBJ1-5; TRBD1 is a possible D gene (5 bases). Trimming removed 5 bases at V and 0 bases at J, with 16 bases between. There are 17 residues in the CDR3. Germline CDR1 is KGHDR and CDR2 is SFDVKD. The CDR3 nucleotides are TGTGCCACCAGTGCAGGGTCGGAACCTTATAGCAATCAGCCCCAGCATTTT. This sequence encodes CATSAGSEPYSNQPQHF.

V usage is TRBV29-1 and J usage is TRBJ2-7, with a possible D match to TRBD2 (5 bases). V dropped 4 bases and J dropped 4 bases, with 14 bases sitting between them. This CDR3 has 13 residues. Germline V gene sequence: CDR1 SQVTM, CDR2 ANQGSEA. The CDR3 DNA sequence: TGCAGCGTTGGCACAGTGGAGGCGTACGAGCAGTACTTC. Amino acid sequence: CSVGTVEAYEQYF.

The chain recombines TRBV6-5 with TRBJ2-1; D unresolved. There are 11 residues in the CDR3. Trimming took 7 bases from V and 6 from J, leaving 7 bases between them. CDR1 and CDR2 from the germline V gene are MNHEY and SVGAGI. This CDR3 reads CASTYGNEQFF. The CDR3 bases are TGTGCCAGCACCTATGGCAATGAGCAGTTCTTC.

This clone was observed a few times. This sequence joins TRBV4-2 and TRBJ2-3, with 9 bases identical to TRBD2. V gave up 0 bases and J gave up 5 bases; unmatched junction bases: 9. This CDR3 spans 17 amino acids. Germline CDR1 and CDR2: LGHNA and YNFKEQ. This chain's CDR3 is CASSQERAGGPGDTQYF. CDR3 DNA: TGTGCCAGCAGCCAAGAACGCGCGGGGGGGCCTGGAGATACGCAGTATTTT.

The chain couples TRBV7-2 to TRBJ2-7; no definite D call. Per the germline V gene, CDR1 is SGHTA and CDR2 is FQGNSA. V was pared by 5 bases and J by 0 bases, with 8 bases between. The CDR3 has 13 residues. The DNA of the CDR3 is TGTGCCAGCAGCCTGACTCGCTCCTACGAGCAGTACTTC. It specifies CASSLTRSYEQYF.

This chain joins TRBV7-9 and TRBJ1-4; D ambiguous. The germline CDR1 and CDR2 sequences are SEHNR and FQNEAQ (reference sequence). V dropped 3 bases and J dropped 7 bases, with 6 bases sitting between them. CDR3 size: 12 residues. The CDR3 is CASSFEVEKLFF. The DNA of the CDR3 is TGTGCCAGCAGCTTCGAGGTTGAAAAACTGTTTTTT.

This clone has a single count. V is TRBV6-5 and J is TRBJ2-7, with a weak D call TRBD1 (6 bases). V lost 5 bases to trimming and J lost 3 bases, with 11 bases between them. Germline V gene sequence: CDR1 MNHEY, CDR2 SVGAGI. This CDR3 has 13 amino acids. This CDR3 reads CASSNGQIYEQYF. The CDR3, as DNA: TGTGCCAGCAGTAACGGACAGATCTACGAGCAGTACTTC.

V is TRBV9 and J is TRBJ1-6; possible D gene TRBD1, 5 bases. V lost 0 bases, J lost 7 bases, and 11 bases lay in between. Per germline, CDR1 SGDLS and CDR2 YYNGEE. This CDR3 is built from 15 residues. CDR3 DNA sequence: TGTGCCAGCAGCGTAGGGAGGGGAACGAATTCACCCCTCCACTTT. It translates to CASSVGRGTNSPLHF.

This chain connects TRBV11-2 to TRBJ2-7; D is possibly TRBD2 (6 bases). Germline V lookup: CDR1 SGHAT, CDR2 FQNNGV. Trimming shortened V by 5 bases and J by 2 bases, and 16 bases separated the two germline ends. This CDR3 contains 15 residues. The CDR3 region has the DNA TGTGCCAGCAGCCGCGAGGGGACTGGGGCCTACGAGCAGTACTTC. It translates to CASSREGTGAYEQYF.

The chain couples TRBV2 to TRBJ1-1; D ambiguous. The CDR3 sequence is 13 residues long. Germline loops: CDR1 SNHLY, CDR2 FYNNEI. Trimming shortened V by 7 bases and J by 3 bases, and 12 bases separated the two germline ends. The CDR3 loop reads CASTRILDTEAFF. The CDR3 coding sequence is TGTGCCAGCACGAGGATTTTGGACACTGAAGCTTTCTTT.

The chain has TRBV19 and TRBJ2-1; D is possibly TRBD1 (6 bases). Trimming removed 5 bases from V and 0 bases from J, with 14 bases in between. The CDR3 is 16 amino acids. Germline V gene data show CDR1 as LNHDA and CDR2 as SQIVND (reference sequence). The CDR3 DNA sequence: TGTGCCAGTAGTCGCACAGGGCAGTCCTCCTACAATGAGCAGTTCTTC. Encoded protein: CASSRTGQSSYNEQFF.

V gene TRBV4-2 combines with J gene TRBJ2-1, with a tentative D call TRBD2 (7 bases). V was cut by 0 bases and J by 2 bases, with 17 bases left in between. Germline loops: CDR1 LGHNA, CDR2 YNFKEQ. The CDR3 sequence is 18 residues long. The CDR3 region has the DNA TGTGCCAGCAGCCAAGATGTGGGCGGGGGCGACGCCTACAATGAGCAGTTCTTC. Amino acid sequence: CASSQDVGGGDAYNEQFF.

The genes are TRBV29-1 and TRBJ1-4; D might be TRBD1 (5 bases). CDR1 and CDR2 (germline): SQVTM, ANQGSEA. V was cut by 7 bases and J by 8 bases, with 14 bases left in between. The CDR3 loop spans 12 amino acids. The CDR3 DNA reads TGCAGCGGGGGAGAGGGGAGGGAAAAACTGTTTTTT. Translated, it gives CSGGEGREKLFF.

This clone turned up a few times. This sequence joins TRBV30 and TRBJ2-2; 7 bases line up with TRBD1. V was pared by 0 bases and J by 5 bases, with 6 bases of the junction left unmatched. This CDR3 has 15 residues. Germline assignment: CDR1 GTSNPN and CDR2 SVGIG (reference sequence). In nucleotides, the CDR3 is TGTGCCTGGAGTGTACTTCCAGGGGGAACCGGGGAGCTGTTTTTT. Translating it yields CAWSVLPGGTGELFF.

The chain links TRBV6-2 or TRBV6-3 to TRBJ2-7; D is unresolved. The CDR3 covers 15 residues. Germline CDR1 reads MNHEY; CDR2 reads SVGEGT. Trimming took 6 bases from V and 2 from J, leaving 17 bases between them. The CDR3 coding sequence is TGTGCCAGCAGCCCACTCCCTAAAGGAGCCTACGAGCAGTACTTC. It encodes CASSPLPKGAYEQYF.

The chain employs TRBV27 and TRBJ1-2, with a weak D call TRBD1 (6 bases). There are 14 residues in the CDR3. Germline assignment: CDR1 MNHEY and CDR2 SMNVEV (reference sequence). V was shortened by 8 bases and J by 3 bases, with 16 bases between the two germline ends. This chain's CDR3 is CASPKGPGDYGYTF. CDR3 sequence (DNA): TGTGCCAGCCCTAAAGGTCCAGGGGACTATGGCTACACCTTC.

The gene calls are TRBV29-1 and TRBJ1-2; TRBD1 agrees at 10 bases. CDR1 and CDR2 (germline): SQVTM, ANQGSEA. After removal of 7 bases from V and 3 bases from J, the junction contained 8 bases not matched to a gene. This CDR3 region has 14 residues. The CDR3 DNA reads TGCAGCGCTATTAAAGGGACAGGGGACTATGGCTACACCTTC. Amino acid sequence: CSAIKGTGDYGYTF.

The DNA for the CDR3 is TGTGCCACCAGCAGCGGGAGCCAGAATCAGCCCCAGCATTTT. Translating gives CATSSGSQNQPQHF. This chain joins TRBV15 and TRBJ1-5, with D unresolved. This CDR3 contains 14 residues. The V and J ends lost 3 bases and 4 bases respectively, with 10 bases between them. Germline lookup yields CDR1 LNHNV and CDR2 YYDKDF (reference sequence).

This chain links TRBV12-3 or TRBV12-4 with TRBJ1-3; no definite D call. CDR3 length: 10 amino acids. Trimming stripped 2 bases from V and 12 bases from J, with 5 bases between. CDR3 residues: CASSLQDIYF. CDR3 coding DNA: TGTGCCAGCAGTTTACAGGACATATATTTT.

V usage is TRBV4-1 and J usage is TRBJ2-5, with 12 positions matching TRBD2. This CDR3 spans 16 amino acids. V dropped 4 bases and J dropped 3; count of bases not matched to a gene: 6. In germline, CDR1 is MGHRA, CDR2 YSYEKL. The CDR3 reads CASSPTSGGLKETQYF. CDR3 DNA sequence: TGCGCCAGCAGCCCGACTAGCGGGGGCCTAAAAGAGACCCAGTACTTC.

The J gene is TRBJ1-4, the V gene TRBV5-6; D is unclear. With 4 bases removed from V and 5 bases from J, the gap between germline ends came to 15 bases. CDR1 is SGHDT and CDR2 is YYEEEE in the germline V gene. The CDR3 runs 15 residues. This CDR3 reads CASSARGGINEKLFF. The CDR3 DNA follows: TGTGCCAGCAGCGCCCGGGGAGGGATAAATGAAAAACTGTTTTTT.

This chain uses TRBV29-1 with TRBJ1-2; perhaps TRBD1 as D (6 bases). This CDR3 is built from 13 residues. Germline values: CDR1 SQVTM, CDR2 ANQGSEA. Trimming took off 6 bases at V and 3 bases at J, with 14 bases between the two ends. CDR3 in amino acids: CSVKQGGDYGYTF. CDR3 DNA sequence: TGCAGCGTCAAACAGGGAGGGGACTATGGCTACACCTTC.

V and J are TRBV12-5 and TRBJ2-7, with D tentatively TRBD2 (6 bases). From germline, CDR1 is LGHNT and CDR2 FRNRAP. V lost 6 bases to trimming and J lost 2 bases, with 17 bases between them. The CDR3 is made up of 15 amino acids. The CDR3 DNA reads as TGTGCTAGTGGCCAATCTCCGGGGGTGGCCTACGAGCAGTACTTC. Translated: CASGQSPGVAYEQYF. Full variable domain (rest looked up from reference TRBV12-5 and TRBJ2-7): DARVTQTPRHKVTEMGQEVTMRCQPILGHNTVFWYRQTMMQGLELLAYFRNRAPLDDSGMPKDRFSAEMPDATLATLKIQPSEPRDSAVYFCASGQSPGVAYEQYFGPGTRLTVT.

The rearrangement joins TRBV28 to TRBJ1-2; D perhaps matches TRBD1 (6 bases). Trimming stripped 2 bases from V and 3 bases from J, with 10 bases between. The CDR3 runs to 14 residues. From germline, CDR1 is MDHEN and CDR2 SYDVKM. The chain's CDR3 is CASSLQGTYYGYTF. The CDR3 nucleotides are TGTGCCAGCAGTTTACAGGGGACCTACTATGGCTACACCTTC.

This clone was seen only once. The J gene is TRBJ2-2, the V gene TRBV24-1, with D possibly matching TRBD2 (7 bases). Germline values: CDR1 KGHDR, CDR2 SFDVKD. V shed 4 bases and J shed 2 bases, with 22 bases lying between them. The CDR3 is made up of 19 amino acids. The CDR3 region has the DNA TGTGCCACCAGTGAGTCACAGGGTAGCGGGTTTGTTAACACCGGGGAGCTGTTTTTT. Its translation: CATSESQGSGFVNTGELFF.